Listed here is a single T cell receptor beta chain. Its matching antigen is unknown. The length of the CDR3 is 18 residues. V dropped 0 bases and J dropped 2 bases, with 20 bases sitting between them. Per the germline V gene, CDR1 is SGDLS and CDR2 is YYNGEE. These data are taken from a study of T cells in tuberculosis. The protocol was immunoSEQ multiplex PCR, while the TCRdb copy is restricted to in-frame clones and leaves out a portion. The profile shows some 25,000 clones, just under 97% of them singletons. Study findings and constraints: GEM motif frequencies gave 55% to 75% accuracy; the GMM repertoire gave 85% to 90%.

This TCR was sampled from a donor aged 5 to 30 with latent tuberculosis or without tuberculosis infection. The chain recombines TRBV9 with TRBJ2-5; tentatively, D is TRBD1 (6 bases). Material for sequencing was PBMCs. CDR3 sequence: CASSVEGGWGRAQETQYF. The CDR3 DNA is TGTGCCAGCAGCGTAGAAGGGGGTTGGGGACGCGCGCAAGAGACCCAGTACTTC.